These 23 T cell receptor beta chains share one sample of origin, sequenced in a study of cytomegalovirus exposure and HLA in healthy donors. This table comes from immunoSEQ multiplex PCR, and its TCRdb copy is limited to in-frame clones, with some not included. The sample lists around 150,000 clones, approximately 96% seen once, with roughly 0.83% in the top ten. The specimen was PBMCs. The origin of the receptors is a young woman in good health and CMV-seronegative.

This chain uses TRBV4-3 with TRBJ1-1; no firm D call. Deletions cut 3 bases from V and 1 base from J, with 12 bases between. This CDR3 region has 15 residues. Germline CDR1 LGHNA, CDR2 YSLEER. CDR3 in DNA: TGCGCCAGCAGCCAGGCTAGTCTAGGGAACACTGAAGCTTTCTTT. This gives the protein CASSQASLGNTEAFF.

The CDR3 is CASSLNTRLGVTPHEAFF. For the CDR3, the DNA is TGTGCCAGCAGCTTAAATACCCGGCTAGGGGTTACCCCGCATGAAGCTTTCTTT. The rearrangement uses TRBV7-3 and TRBJ1-1, with D perhaps TRBD1 (5 bases). Trimming left V 1 base short and J 7 bases short, with 25 bases between. Germline loops: CDR1 SGHTA, CDR2 FQGTGA. This CDR3 has 18 amino acids.

This clone appeared once. The chain is built from TRBV5-6 and TRBJ1-5, with 7 positions matching TRBD1. The CDR3 spans 18 residues. Germline V gives CDR1 SGHDT, CDR2 YYEEEE. J gave up 5 bases and V 1 base, and 15 bases lay outside the gene matches. DNA of the CDR3: TGTGCCAGCAGCTTGTGGTTGGGGGACAGAGTCTTGGATCAGCCCCAGCATTTT. This encodes CASSLWLGDRVLDQPQHF.

The V gene is TRBV7-9, the J gene TRBJ1-6; 9 bases fit TRBD1. Germline CDR1 is SEHNR and CDR2 is FQNEAQ (reference sequence). This CDR3 is 19 amino acids long. Trimming took 0 bases from V and 0 from J; bases not matched to a gene: 6. CDR3 DNA sequence: TGTGCCAGCAGCTTAGCTCGGGACAGGGAGTTCTCCTATAATTCACCCCTCCACTTT. Its translation is CASSLARDREFSYNSPLHF.

V is TRBV4-1 and J is TRBJ1-1; perhaps TRBD1 as D (6 bases). The V end lost 4 bases, the J end lost 1 base, and 22 bases lay between the germline ends. Germline V gene lookup returns CDR1 MGHRA and CDR2 YSYEKL. This CDR3 is 18 amino acids long. CDR3 sequence reads: CASSRGPFGGGENTEAFF. The CDR3 DNA reads as TGCGCCAGCAGCCGTGGTCCATTCGGAGGGGGGGAGAACACTGAAGCTTTCTTT.

The CDR3: CASPPGQGVNTEAFF. CDR3 sequence (DNA): TGTGCCAGCCCCCCGGGACAGGGGGTTAACACTGAAGCTTTCTTT. This chain links TRBV27 with TRBJ1-1; 11 bases map to TRBD1. CDR1 and CDR2 from the germline V gene are MNHEY and SMNVEV (reference sequence). The ends lost 8 bases at V and 2 bases at J; junction bases unmatched: 7. The CDR3 has 15 amino acids.

This chain links TRBV2 with TRBJ2-7, with 8 positions matching TRBD1. With V trimmed by 6 bases and J by 7 bases, 11 bases remained unmatched. CDR1 and CDR2 from the germline V gene are SNHLY and FYNNEI. This CDR3 has 14 residues. This CDR3 is CASRADRVAGEQYF. The CDR3 DNA reads TGTGCCAGCAGAGCGGACAGGGTGGCCGGAGAGCAGTACTTC.

V and J are TRBV19 and TRBJ2-7; the match to TRBD2 covers 9 bases. Germline CDR1 is LNHDA and CDR2 is SQIVND (reference sequence). Trimming removed 2 bases from V and 4 bases from J; junction bases left unmatched: 6. CDR3 length equals 15 residues. CDR3 in amino acids: CASSISSGGMYEQYF. The DNA of the CDR3 is TGTGCCAGTAGTATAAGTAGCGGGGGTATGTACGAGCAGTACTTC.

J is TRBJ2-7 and V is TRBV19; TRBD1 aligns across 8 bases. V was clipped by 5 bases and J by 7 bases; unmatched bases: 13. The CDR3 is 15 residues long. CDR1 is LNHDA and CDR2 is SQIVND in the germline V gene (reference sequence). CDR3 sequence: CASSLEMTGAVEQYF. DNA for the CDR3: TGTGCCAGTAGTCTTGAAATGACAGGGGCGGTTGAGCAGTACTTC.

The genes are TRBV27 and TRBJ1-1, with a tentative D call TRBD1 (6 bases). Germline V gives CDR1 MNHEY, CDR2 SMNVEV (reference sequence). The CDR3 extends over 14 amino acids. With 5 bases removed from V and 6 bases from J, the gap between germline ends came to 16 bases. CDR3: CASSLKMGAPEAFF. The CDR3 region has the DNA TGTGCCAGCAGTCTCAAGATGGGGGCCCCTGAAGCTTTCTTT.

The gene calls are TRBV5-1 and TRBJ1-5; a possible D gene is TRBD1 (6 bases). Trimming cost V 5 bases and J 5 bases, with 14 bases left between them. CDR1 SGHRS and CDR2 YFSETQ come from the germline V gene. This CDR3 has 14 amino acids. In DNA, the CDR3 is TGCGCCAGCAGTTTGACAGGCGGCCATCAGCCCCAGCATTTT. Translated, it gives CASSLTGGHQPQHF.

The rearrangement uses TRBV5-6 and TRBJ2-7; D is uncertain. Germline-derived CDR1 and CDR2 are SGHDT and YYEEEE. The CDR3 contains 14 residues. The V and J ends lost 5 bases and 3 bases respectively, with 15 bases between them. The CDR3 DNA is TGTGCCAGCAGTAAAGTATCCGAGAACTACGAGCAGTACTTC. Its protein product is CASSKVSENYEQYF. Supplemented by reference TRBV5-6 and TRBJ2-7, the full variable domain reads DAGVTQSPTHLIKTRGQQVTLRCSPKSGHDTVSWYQQALGQGPQFIFQYYEEEERQRGNFPDRFSGHQFPNYSSELNVNALLLGDSALYLCASSKVSENYEQYFGPGTRLTVT.

The chain employs TRBV6-6 and TRBJ2-7; D may be TRBD1 (6 bases). Between the trimmed V and J ends, which lost 5 bases and 3 bases, there was a span of 14 bases. Per the germline V gene, CDR1 is MNHNY and CDR2 is SVGAGI (reference sequence). The CDR3 runs to 14 residues. The CDR3 is CASSDPGHIYEQYF. The CDR3 nucleotides are TGTGCCAGCAGTGATCCGGGACACATCTACGAGCAGTACTTC.

This sequence joins TRBV5-4 and TRBJ1-6; 9 bases fit TRBD1. Germline CDR1 reads SGHNT; CDR2 reads YYREEE (reference sequence). The J segment lost 7 bases and the V segment lost 4 bases, leaving 6 bases of the junction unmatched. The CDR3 spans 15 residues. The CDR3 protein is CASSEDRGRNSPLHF. In DNA, the CDR3 is TGTGCCAGCAGCGAGGACAGGGGCCGCAATTCACCCCTCCACTTT.

The chain has TRBV4-2 and TRBJ2-2; D gene ambiguous. V lost 5 bases, J lost 5 bases, and 15 bases lay in between. The germline CDR1 and CDR2 sequences are LGHNA and YNFKEQ. This CDR3 contains 15 residues. The CDR3 DNA reads as TGTGCCAGCAGCGTCACAGCATATGGGACCGGGGAGCTGTTTTTT. Protein: CASSVTAYGTGELFF.

The chain has TRBV5-1 and TRBJ1-1; TRBD1 is a possible D gene (6 bases). Germline CDR1 SGHRS, CDR2 YFSETQ. The CDR3 loop spans 16 amino acids. Trimming left V 9 bases short and J 2 bases short, with 23 bases between. The CDR3 DNA sequence: TGCGCCACCAGTAAAACGGCACAGGGAATCAACACTGAAGCTTTCTTT. Its translation: CATSKTAQGINTEAFF. Using reference TRBV5-1 and TRBJ1-1 for the parts outside the CDR3, the full variable domain is KAGVTQTPRYLIKTRGQQVTLSCSPISGHRSVSWYQQTPGQGLQFLFEYFSETQRNKGNFPGRFSGRQFSNSRSEMNVSTLELGDSALYLCATSKTAQGINTEAFFGQGTRLTVV.

This clone was seen a few times. The chain carries TRBV6-1 and TRBJ2-2; D is perhaps TRBD2 (5 bases). Germline V gene sequence: CDR1 MNHNS, CDR2 SASEGT. V lost 4 bases and J lost 4, with 10 bases in between. CDR3 length: 14 residues. The CDR3 DNA sequence: TGTGCCAGCAGTGCTCAGCTAGCCACCGGGGAGCTGTTTTTT. Translated: CASSAQLATGELFF.

The chain is built from TRBV18 and TRBJ2-1, with TRBD1 matching 8 bases. V lost 2 bases and J lost 6; bases outside the gene matches: 6. The germline V gene has CDR1 KGHSH and CDR2 LQKENI. The CDR3 is 15 residues long. The CDR3 is CASSPESRGRNEQFF. CDR3 nucleotide sequence: TGTGCCAGCTCACCAGAGTCCAGGGGGCGCAATGAGCAGTTCTTC.

This rearrangement joins TRBV6-4 to TRBJ1-2, with D perhaps matching TRBD1 (6 bases). V was cut by 6 bases and J by 4 bases, with 12 bases left in between. This CDR3 region has 13 residues. From germline, CDR1 is MRHNA and CDR2 SNTAGT. CDR3 nucleotides: TGTGCCAGCAGCCACAGGGAAATCTATGGCTACACCTTC. Its translation: CASSHREIYGYTF.

The DNA for the CDR3 is TGTGCCAGCAGATATAGCGGGGCCGGACAGAATGAGCAGTTCTTC. Translating it yields CASRYSGAGQNEQFF. J is TRBJ2-1 and V is TRBV2, with TRBD2 matching 8 bases. The junction had 11 bases not matched to a gene; V was cut back by 6 bases and J by 7 bases. The CDR3 has 15 amino acids. Germline assignment: CDR1 SNHLY and CDR2 FYNNEI.

The CDR3 DNA follows: TGTGCCAGCAGCGTATCAGTCGGGGTCCCGAACACTGAAGCTTTCTTT. This sequence encodes CASSVSVGVPNTEAFF. This rearrangement joins TRBV9 to TRBJ1-1; no firm D call. Trimming took off 1 base at V and 1 base at J, with 14 bases between the two ends. CDR1 SGDLS and CDR2 YYNGEE come from the germline V gene. This CDR3 comprises 16 residues. Together with reference TRBV9 and TRBJ1-1, the CDR3 gives the full variable domain: DSGVTQTPKHLITATGQRVTLRCSPRSGDLSVYWYQQSLDQGLQFLIQYYNGEERAKGNILERFSAQQFPDLHSELNLSSLELGDSALYFCASSVSVGVPNTEAFFGQGTRLTVV.

This clone was recorded once. The chain combines TRBV6-6 with TRBJ1-1, with TRBD1 matching over 7 bases. V was pared by 5 bases and J by 4 bases, with 13 bases of the junction left unmatched. The CDR3 has 16 residues. Germline CDR1 reads MNHNY; CDR2 reads SVGAGI (reference sequence). The CDR3, as DNA: TGTGCCAGCAGTGCCTACCGACAGGGAGCAGGCACTGAAGCTTTCTTT. Protein sequence: CASSAYRQGAGTEAFF.

CDR3 nucleotides: TGTGCCAGTAGTATAGAACCCCTTTTAACTCGACAGTATTTT. Translated, it gives CASSIEPLLTRQYF. The chain links TRBV19 to TRBJ2-3; D gene unclear. The CDR3 has 14 residues. Germline CDR1 LNHDA, CDR2 SQIVND (reference sequence). The V and J ends lost 0 bases and 12 bases respectively, with 16 bases between them. Combining the CDR3 with reference TRBV19 and TRBJ2-3 gives the whole variable domain DGGITQSPKYLFRKEGQNVTLSCEQNLNHDAMYWYRQDPGQGLRLIYYSQIVNDFQKGDIAEGYSVSREKKESFPLTVTSAQKNPTAFYLCASSIEPLLTRQYFGPGTRLTVL.